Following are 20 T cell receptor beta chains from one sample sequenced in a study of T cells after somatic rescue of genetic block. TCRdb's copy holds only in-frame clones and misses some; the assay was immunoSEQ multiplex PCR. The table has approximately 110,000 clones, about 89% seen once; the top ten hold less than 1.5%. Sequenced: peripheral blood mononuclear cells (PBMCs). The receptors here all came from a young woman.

CDR3 sequence reads: CASSLPGRTTEAFF. The CDR3 DNA sequence: TGTGCCAGCAGCTTACCGGGGCGGACCACTGAAGCTTTCTTT. V gene TRBV7-9 combines with J gene TRBJ1-1; D is perhaps TRBD1 (5 bases). The CDR3 has 14 amino acids. CDR1 and CDR2 from the germline V gene are SEHNR and FQNEAQ (reference sequence). Trimming took 2 bases from V and 4 from J, leaving 11 bases between them.

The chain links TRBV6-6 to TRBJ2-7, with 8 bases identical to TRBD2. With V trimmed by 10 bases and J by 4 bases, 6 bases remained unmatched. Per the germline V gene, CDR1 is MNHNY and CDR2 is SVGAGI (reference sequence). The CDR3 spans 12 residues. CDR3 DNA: TGTGCCACCGGGGGGGCAAGATACGAGCAGTACTTC. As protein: CATGGARYEQYF.

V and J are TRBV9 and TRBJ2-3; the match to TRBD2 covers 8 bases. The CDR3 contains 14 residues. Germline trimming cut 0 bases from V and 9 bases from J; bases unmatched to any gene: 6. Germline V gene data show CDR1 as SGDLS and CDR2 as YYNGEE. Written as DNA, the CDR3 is TGTGCCAGCAGCGTAGGAGAAGTAGCGGGGACGCAGTATTTT. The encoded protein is CASSVGEVAGTQYF.

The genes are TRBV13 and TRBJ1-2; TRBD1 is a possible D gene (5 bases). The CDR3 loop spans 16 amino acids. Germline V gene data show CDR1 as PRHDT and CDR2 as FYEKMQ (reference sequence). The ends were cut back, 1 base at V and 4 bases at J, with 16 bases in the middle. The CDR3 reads CASSLARGTDSYGYTF. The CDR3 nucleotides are TGTGCCAGCAGCTTAGCTCGCGGCACCGACAGCTATGGCTACACCTTC.

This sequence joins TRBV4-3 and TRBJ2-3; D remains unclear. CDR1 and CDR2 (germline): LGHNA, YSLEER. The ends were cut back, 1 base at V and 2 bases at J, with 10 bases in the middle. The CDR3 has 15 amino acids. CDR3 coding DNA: TGCGCCAGCAGCCAAGCAACCCCTACCACAGATACGCAGTATTTT. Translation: CASSQATPTTDTQYF.

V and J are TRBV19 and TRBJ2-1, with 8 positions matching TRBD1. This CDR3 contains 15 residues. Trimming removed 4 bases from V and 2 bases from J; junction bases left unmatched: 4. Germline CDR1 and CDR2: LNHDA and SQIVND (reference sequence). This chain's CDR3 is CASSTPGQAYNEQFF. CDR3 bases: TGTGCCAGTAGTACCCCGGGACAGGCCTACAATGAGCAGTTCTTC.

CDR3 nucleotides: TGTGCCAGCAGCACTCAGACGGGGCCTCCGGCCCAGCATTTT. Translation gives CASSTQTGPPAQHF. This chain joins TRBV5-6 and TRBJ1-5, with a tentative D call TRBD1 (5 bases). Per germline, CDR1 SGHDT and CDR2 YYEEEE. CDR3 length equals 14 residues. Between the trimmed V and J ends, which lost 4 bases and 11 bases, there was a span of 19 bases.

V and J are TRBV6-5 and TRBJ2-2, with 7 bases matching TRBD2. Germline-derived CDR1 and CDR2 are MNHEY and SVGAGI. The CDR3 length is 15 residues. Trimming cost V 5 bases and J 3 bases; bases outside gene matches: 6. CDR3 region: CASSRTRMDTGELFF. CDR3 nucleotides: TGTGCCAGCAGTCGGACTAGGATGGACACCGGGGAGCTGTTTTTT.

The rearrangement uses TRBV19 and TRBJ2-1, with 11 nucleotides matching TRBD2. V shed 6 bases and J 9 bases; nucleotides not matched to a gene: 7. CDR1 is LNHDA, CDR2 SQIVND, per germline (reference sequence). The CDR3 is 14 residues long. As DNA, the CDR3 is TGTGCCAGTAGCACTAGCGGGGGATTCGGTGAGCAGTTCTTC. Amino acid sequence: CASSTSGGFGEQFF.

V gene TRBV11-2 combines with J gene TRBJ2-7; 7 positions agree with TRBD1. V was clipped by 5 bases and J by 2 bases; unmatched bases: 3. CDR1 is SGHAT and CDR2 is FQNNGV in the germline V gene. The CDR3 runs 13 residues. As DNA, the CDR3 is TGTGCCAGCAGCCCCGGGACAGCCTACGAGCAGTACTTC. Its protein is CASSPGTAYEQYF.

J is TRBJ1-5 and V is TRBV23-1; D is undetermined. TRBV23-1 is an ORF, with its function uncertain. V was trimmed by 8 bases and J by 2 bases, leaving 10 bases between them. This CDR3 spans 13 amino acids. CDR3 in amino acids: CASGIGGNQPQHF. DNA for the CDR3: TGCGCCAGCGGAATCGGGGGCAATCAGCCCCAGCATTTT.

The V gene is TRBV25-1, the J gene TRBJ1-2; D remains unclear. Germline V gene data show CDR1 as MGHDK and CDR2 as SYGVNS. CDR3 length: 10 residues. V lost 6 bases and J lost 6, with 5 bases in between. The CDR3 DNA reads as TGTGCCAGCAGCTCCAATGGCTACACCTTC. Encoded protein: CASSSNGYTF.

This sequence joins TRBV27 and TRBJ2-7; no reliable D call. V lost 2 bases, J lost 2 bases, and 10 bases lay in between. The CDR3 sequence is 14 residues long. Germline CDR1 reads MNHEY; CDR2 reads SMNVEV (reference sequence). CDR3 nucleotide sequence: TGTGCCAGCAGTTTACGAAGTACCACCTACGAGCAGTACTTC. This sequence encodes CASSLRSTTYEQYF.

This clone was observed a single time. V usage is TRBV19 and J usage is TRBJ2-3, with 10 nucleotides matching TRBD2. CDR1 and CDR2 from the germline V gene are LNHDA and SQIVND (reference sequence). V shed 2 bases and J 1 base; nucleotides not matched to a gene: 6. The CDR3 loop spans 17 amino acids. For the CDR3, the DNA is TGTGCCAGTAGTATAAGCGGGGGGGCCTCGGGCACAGATACGCAGTATTTT. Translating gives CASSISGGASGTDTQYF.

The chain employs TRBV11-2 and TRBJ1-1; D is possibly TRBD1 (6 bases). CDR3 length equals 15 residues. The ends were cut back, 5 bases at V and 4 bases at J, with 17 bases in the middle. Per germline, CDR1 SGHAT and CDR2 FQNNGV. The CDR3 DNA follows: TGTGCCAGCAGCACCTCCAGGGGTCCCTTCACTGAAGCTTTCTTT. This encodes CASSTSRGPFTEAFF.

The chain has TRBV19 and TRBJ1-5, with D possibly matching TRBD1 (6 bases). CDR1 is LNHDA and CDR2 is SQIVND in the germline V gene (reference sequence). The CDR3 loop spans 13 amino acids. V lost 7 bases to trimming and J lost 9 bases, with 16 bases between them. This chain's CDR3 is CASTRQDLGPQHF. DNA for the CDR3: TGTGCCAGTACTCGACAGGACCTTGGGCCCCAGCATTTT.

The CDR3 spells CASSLGAAQETQYF. The CDR3 DNA sequence: TGTGCCAGCAGCCTTGGGGCGGCTCAAGAGACCCAGTACTTC. This sequence joins TRBV7-7 and TRBJ2-5, with D tentatively TRBD1 (5 bases). The germline V gene encodes CDR1 SSHAT and CDR2 FNYEAQ (reference sequence). Trimming cost V 5 bases and J 2 bases, with 12 bases left between them. The CDR3 is 14 residues long.

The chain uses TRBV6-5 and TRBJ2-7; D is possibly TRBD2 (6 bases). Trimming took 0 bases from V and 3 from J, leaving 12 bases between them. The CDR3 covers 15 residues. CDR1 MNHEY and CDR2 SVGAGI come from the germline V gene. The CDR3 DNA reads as TGTGCCAGCAGTTACTCGGGGGGAAACCGCTACGAGCAGTACTTC. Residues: CASSYSGGNRYEQYF.

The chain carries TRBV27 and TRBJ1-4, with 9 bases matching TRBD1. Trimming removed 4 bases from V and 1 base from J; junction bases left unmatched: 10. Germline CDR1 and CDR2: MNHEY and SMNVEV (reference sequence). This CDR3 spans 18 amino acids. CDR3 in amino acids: CASSSTRDRVRTNEKLFF. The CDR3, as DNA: TGTGCCAGCAGTTCTACCCGGGACAGGGTACGAACTAATGAAAAACTGTTTTTT.

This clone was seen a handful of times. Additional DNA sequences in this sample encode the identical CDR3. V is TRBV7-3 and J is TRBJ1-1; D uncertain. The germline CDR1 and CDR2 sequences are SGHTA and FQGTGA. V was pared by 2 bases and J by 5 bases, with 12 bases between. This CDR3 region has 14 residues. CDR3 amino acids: CASSLQGPGTEAFF. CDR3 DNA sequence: TGTGCCAGCAGCTTACAAGGTCCGGGAACTGAAGCTTTCTTT.